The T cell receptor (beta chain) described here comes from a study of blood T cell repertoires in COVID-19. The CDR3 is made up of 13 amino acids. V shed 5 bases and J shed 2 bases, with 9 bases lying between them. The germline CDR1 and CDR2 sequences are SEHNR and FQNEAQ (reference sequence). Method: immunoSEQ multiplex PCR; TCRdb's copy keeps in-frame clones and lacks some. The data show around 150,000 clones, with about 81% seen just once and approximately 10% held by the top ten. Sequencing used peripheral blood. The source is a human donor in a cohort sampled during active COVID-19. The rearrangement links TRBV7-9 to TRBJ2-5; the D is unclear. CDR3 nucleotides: TGTGCCAGCAGCATAGGTATACAAGAGACCCAGTACTTC. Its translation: CASSIGIQETQYF.